Listed here are 6 T cell receptor beta chains from one sample, sequenced in a study of blood T cell repertoires in COVID-19. Using immunoSEQ multiplex PCR, the repertoire was profiled, and TCRdb retains in-frame clones only, with some absent. Of roughly 90,000 clones listed, around four fifths were seen once; the top ten hold roughly a third. What was sequenced was peripheral blood. The receptors here all came from an elderly woman with active or convalescent COVID-19.

J is TRBJ2-7 and V is TRBV10-2; no reliable D call. Trimming cost V 3 bases and J 2 bases, with 5 bases left between them. Germline V gene data show CDR1 as WSHSY and CDR2 as SAAADI. This CDR3 region has 12 residues. The CDR3 bases are TGCGCCAGCAGTGAATCCACCTACGAGCAGTACTTC. Protein sequence: CASSESTYEQYF.

On this clone itself: Relative to the germline gene, one junction end is altered; a read error may explain this. The genes are TRBV28 and TRBJ2-7, with 16 nucleotides matching TRBD2. CDR3 size: 18 residues. From germline, CDR1 is MDHEN and CDR2 SYDVKM. The CDR3 DNA follows: TGTGCCAGCAGTCCCCCGGGACTAGCGGGAGGGGCCTCCCACGAGCAGTACTTC. Amino acid sequence: CASSPPGLAGGASHEQYF.

The chain is built from TRBV28 and TRBJ2-5; D unresolved. Germline V gene sequence: CDR1 MDHEN, CDR2 SYDVKM. The CDR3 totals 15 residues. The V and J ends lost 4 bases and 1 base respectively, with 13 bases between them. In DNA, the CDR3 is TGTGCCAGCAGTTCCCCCGCCGGGTTCCAAGAGACCCAGTACTTC. Encoded protein: CASSSPAGFQETQYF.

This clone was found a few times. The rearrangement joins TRBV11-2 to TRBJ1-1, with D tentatively TRBD1 (6 bases). Germline CDR1 reads SGHAT; CDR2 reads FQNNGV. Trimming took off 5 bases at V and 4 bases at J, with 20 bases between the two ends. The CDR3 length is 16 residues. The CDR3, as DNA: TGTGCCAGCAGCCCAGGGCTACAAAGGGGGAGCACTGAAGCTTTCTTT. Residues: CASSPGLQRGSTEAFF.

V and J are TRBV7-2 and TRBJ2-2; the D is unclear. There are 12 residues in the CDR3. Trimming took 5 bases from V and 7 from J, leaving 8 bases between them. CDR1 is SGHTA and CDR2 is FQGNSA in the germline V gene. The CDR3 loop reads CASSPYGGELFF. DNA of the CDR3: TGTGCCAGCAGCCCCTATGGCGGGGAGCTGTTTTTT.

Regarding this clone: Different DNA sequences within this sample yield the same CDR3. The chain carries TRBV6-5 and TRBJ1-1, with D perhaps matching TRBD1 (5 bases). Germline V gene data show CDR1 as MNHEY and CDR2 as SVGAGI. The CDR3 contains 13 residues. The V end lost 5 bases, the J end lost 3 bases, and 10 bases lay between the germline ends. This CDR3 reads CASSRWGDTEAFF. CDR3 coding DNA: TGTGCCAGCAGTCGGTGGGGGGACACTGAAGCTTTCTTT.